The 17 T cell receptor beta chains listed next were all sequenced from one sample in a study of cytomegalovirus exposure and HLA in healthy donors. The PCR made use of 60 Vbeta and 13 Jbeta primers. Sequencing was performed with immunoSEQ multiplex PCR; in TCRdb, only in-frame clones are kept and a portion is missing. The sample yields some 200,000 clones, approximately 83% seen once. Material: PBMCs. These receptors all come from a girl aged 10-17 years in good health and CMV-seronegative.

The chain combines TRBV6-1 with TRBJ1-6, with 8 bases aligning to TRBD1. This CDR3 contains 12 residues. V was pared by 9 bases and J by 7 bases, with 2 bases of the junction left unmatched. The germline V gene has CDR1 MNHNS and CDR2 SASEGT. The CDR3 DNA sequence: TGTGCCAGTGGGGACAGGAATTCACCCCTCCACTTT. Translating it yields CASGDRNSPLHF.

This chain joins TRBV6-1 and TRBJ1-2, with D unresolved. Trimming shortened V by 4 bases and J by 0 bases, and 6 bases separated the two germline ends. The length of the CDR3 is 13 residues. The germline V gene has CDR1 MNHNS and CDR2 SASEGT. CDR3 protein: CASSGQANYGYTF. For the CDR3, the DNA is TGTGCCAGCAGTGGGCAGGCTAACTATGGCTACACCTTC.

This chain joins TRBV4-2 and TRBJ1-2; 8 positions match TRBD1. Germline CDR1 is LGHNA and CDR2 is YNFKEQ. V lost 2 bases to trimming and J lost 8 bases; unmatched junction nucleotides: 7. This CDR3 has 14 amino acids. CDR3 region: CASSQPTGEGGYTF. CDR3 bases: TGTGCCAGCAGCCAACCGACAGGGGAGGGCGGCTACACCTTC.

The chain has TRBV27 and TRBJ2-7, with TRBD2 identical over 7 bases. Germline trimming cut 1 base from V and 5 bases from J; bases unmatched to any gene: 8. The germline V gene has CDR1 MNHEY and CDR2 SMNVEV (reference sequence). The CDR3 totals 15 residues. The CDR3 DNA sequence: TGTGCCAGCAGTTTATTAGGGAGGGGCTACGACGAGCAGTACTTC. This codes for CASSLLGRGYDEQYF.

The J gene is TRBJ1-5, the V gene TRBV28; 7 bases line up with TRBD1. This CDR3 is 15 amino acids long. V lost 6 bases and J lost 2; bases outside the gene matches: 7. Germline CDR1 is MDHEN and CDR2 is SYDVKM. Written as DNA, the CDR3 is TGTGCCAGCAGCCCAATTACAGGGGGCAATCAGCCCCAGCATTTT. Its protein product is CASSPITGGNQPQHF. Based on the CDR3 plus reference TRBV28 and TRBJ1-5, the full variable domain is DVKVTQSSRYLVKRTGEKVFLECVQDMDHENMFWYRQDPGLGLRLIYFSYDVKMKEKGDIPEGYSVSREKKERFSLILESASTNQTSMYLCASSPITGGNQPQHFGDGTRLSIL.

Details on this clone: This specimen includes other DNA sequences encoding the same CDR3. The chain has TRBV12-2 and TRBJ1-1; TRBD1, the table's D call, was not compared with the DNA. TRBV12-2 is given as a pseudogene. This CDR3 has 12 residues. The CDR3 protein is CASRGGVTEAFF. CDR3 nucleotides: TGTGCAAGTAGGGGTGGGGTAACTGAAGCTTTCTTT.

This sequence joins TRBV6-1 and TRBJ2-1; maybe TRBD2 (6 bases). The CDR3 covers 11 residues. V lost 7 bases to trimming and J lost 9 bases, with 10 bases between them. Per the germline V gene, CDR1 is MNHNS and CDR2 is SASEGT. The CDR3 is CASNKGGEQFF. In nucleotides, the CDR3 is TGTGCCAGCAACAAGGGAGGTGAGCAGTTCTTC.

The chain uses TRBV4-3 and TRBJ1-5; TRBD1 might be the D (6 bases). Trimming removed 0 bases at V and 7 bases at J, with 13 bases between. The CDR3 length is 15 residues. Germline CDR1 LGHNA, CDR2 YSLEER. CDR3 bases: TGCGCCAGCAGCCAAGATACAGGGTTTTACCAGCCCCAGCATTTT. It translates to CASSQDTGFYQPQHF.

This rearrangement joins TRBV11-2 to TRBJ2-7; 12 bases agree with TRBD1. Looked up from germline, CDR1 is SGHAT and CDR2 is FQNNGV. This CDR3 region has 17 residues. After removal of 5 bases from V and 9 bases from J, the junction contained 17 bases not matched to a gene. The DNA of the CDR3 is TGTGCCAGCAGCCCACTAAGCGGGGGACAGGGGGCAGGAGGGCAGTACTTC. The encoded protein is CASSPLSGGQGAGGQYF.

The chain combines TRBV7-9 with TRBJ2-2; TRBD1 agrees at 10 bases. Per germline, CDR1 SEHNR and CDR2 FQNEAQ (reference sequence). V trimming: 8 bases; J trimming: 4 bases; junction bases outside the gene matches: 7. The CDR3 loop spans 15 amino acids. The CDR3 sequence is CASLRQGAITGELFF. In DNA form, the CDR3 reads TGTGCCAGCTTGCGACAGGGGGCCATCACCGGGGAGCTGTTTTTT. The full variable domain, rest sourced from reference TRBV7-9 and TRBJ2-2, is DTGVSQNPRHKITKRGQNVTFRCDPISEHNRLYWYRQTLGQGPEFLTYFQNEAQLEKSRLLSDRFSAERPKGSFSTLEIQRTEQGDSAMYLCASLRQGAITGELFFGEGSRLTVL.

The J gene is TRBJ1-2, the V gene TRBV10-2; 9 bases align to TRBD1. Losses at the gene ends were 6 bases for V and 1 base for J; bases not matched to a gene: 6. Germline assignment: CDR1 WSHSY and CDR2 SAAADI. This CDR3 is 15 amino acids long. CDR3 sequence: CASSGQGRGNYGYTF. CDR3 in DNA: TGCGCCAGCAGCGGACAGGGGCGAGGTAACTATGGCTACACCTTC.

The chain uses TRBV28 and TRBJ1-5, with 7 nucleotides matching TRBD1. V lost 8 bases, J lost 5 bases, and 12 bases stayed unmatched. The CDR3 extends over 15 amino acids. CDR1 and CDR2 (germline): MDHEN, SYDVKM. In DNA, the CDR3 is TGTGCCAGCTGGGAAAATACAGGGGCGCATCAGCCCCAGCATTTT. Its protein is CASWENTGAHQPQHF. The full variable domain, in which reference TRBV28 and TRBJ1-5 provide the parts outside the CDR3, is DVKVTQSSRYLVKRTGEKVFLECVQDMDHENMFWYRQDPGLGLRLIYFSYDVKMKEKGDIPEGYSVSREKKERFSLILESASTNQTSMYLCASWENTGAHQPQHFGDGTRLSIL.

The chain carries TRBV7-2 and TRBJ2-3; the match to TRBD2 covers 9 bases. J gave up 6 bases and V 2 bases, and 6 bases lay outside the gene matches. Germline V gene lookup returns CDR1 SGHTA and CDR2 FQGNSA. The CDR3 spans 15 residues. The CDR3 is CASSLRGGGDDTQYF. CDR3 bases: TGTGCCAGCAGCTTAAGGGGCGGGGGGGACGATACGCAGTATTTT.

CDR3 sequence reads: CAWSFYLNQRFGVNYEQYF. The CDR3 DNA reads as TGTGCCTGGAGTTTCTATCTCAACCAGCGATTCGGGGTTAACTACGAGCAGTACTTC. The chain joins TRBV30 to TRBJ2-7, with a possible D match to TRBD2 (5 bases). The CDR3 is 19 residues long. Between the trimmed V and J ends, which lost 2 bases and 3 bases, there was a span of 29 bases. Germline loops: CDR1 GTSNPN, CDR2 SVGIG (reference sequence). Looking up the rest from reference TRBV30 and TRBJ2-7 gives the full variable domain: SQTIHQWPATLVQPVGSPLSLECTVEGTSNPNLYWYRQAAGRGLQLLFYSVGIGQISSEVPQNLSASRPQDRQFILSSKKLLLSDSGFYLCAWSFYLNQRFGVNYEQYFGPGTRLTVT.

CDR3 DNA sequence: TGTGCCAGCAGTCCTCCCGGGTTAGTCCAAGAGACCCAGTACTTC. Protein sequence: CASSPPGLVQETQYF. The chain joins TRBV27 to TRBJ2-5; D is uncertain. This CDR3 has 15 amino acids. V lost 5 bases, J lost 1 base, and 14 bases lay in between. Germline V gene sequence: CDR1 MNHEY, CDR2 SMNVEV (reference sequence).

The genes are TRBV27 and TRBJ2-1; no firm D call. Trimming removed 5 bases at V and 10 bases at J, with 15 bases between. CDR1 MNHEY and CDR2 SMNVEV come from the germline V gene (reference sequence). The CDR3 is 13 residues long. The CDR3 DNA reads TGTGCCAGCAGTCCCCCTAGATCTCGCGAGCAGTTCTTC. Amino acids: CASSPPRSREQFF.

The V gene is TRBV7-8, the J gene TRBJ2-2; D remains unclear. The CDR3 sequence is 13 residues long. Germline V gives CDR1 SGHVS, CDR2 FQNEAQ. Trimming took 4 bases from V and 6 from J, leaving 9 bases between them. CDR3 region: CASSSEKPGELFF. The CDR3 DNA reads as TGTGCCAGCAGCTCCGAGAAGCCCGGGGAGCTGTTTTTT.